This T cell receptor beta chain was observed in a study of human T cells and chemical hapten exposure. In TCRdb, the RACE reads were re-called with MiXCR into one record per CDR3 protein. The sample contains tens of thousands of distinct CDR3 sequences, more than 8% of which appear only once. This CDR3 comprises 17 residues. CDR1 is SGHAT and CDR2 is FQNNGV in the germline V gene. With V trimmed by 2 bases and J by 1 base, 8 bases remained unmatched. The time point is: patch test 2, 6 weeks after DPC sensitization. Documented treatment: therapeutic diphenylcyclopropenone sensitization with weekly scalp DPC. This clonotype was found many times.

This TCR was sampled from a young man with alopecia areata. Some clones in this sample may be carry-over from other donors' samples. This rearrangement joins TRBV11-2 to TRBJ2-3; TRBD1 matches at 8 bases. The sample here was whole blood, taken in connection with sensitization to the hapten diphenylcyclopropenone (DPC). The CDR3 here is CASSLLGQGRGTDTQYF. Written as DNA, the CDR3 is TGTGCCAGCAGCTTACTCGGACAGGGCCGCGGCACAGATACGCAGTATTTT.